This entry lists 21 T cell receptor beta chains sequenced from one sample in a study of blood T cells in healthy people across ages. A second PCR of about 6 to 11 cycles used a sample-barcoded 5' primer and a J-beta primer mix. One entry per CDR3 protein results from TCRdb running MiXCR on the 5' RACE reads. The sample holds 1,800,000 or so distinct CDR3 sequences, roughly two fifths seen once. Material: blood. The source of these receptors is a human donor in good health.

This clonotype came up a few times. This sequence joins TRBV4-1 and TRBJ2-1; tentative D call: TRBD1 (5 bases). Trimming took off 5 bases at V and 6 bases at J, with 8 bases between the two ends. The CDR3 has 12 residues. CDR1 is MGHRA and CDR2 is YSYEKL in the germline V gene. DNA of the CDR3: TGCGCCAGCAGCTCGGACATCAATGAGCAGTTCTTC. Amino acid sequence: CASSSDINEQFF.

This clonotype was found a few times. CDR3 nucleotide sequence: TGCAGTGCCCGAGGGGGAGCGGGGTTCTCCTACGAGCAGTACTTC. Protein: CSARGGAGFSYEQYF. The V gene is TRBV20-1, the J gene TRBJ2-7; weak D call: TRBD2 (7 bases). The germline CDR1 and CDR2 sequences are DFQATT and SNEGSKA (reference sequence). The CDR3 spans 15 residues. The V and J ends lost 6 bases and 0 bases respectively, with 18 bases between them.

The rearrangement uses TRBV15 and TRBJ1-2, with D unresolved. This CDR3 has 15 amino acids. V was trimmed by 1 base and J by 3 bases, leaving 12 bases between them. In germline, CDR1 is LNHNV, CDR2 YYDKDF (reference sequence). The chain's CDR3 is CATSRGRPVDYGYTF. The DNA for the CDR3 is TGTGCCACCAGCAGAGGGCGGCCGGTGGACTATGGCTACACCTTC.

This clonotype was seen once. This chain connects TRBV7-8 to TRBJ2-5; the D gene is possibly TRBD1 (6 bases). Between the trimmed V and J ends, which lost 5 bases and 3 bases, there was a span of 13 bases. From germline, CDR1 is SGHVS and CDR2 FQNEAQ. The CDR3 has 14 amino acids. For the CDR3, the DNA is TGTGCCAGCAGCCCTACTACAGGGAAAGAGACCCAGTACTTC. Translating gives CASSPTTGKETQYF.

This clonotype occurred a few times. This sequence joins TRBV7-3 and TRBJ2-3; no firm D call. This CDR3 has 14 amino acids. The V gene's germline CDR1 is SGHTA and CDR2 FQGTGA. V was clipped by 5 bases and J by 3 bases, with 12 bases between them. Here the CDR3 reads CASSPSWVTDTQYF. The CDR3 nucleotides read TGTGCCAGCAGCCCAAGCTGGGTGACAGATACGCAGTATTTT.

This chain joins TRBV10-3 and TRBJ1-1, with no clear D. Trimming removed 6 bases from V and 1 base from J, with 12 bases in between. CDR3 length: 14 amino acids. Germline V CDR1 and CDR2: ENHRY, SYGVKD. The CDR3 nucleotides are TGTGCCATCAGCCTGGACGGAACGAACACTGAAGCTTTCTTT. This encodes CAISLDGTNTEAFF.

This clonotype was seen more than once but under ten times. This chain connects TRBV13 to TRBJ2-7; weak D call: TRBD2 (7 bases). The CDR3 length is 14 residues. Germline-derived CDR1 and CDR2 are PRHDT and FYEKMQ (reference sequence). V lost 3 bases and J lost 4, with 13 bases in between. As DNA, the CDR3 is TGTGCCAGCAGCTTTCACCGGGGGGCGTACGAGCAGTACTTC. Its protein is CASSFHRGAYEQYF.

Notes on this clonotype: This could be a read error, since a much larger clone is one nucleotide away. The CDR3 DNA sequence: TGCGCCAGCAGCCCTACCAGGGTGTCGGATGGCTACACCTTC. Its protein is CASSPTRVSDGYTF. The chain recombines TRBV4-3 with TRBJ1-2, with a tentative D call TRBD1 (5 bases). V dropped 4 bases and J dropped 6 bases, with 15 bases sitting between them. CDR3 length: 14 amino acids. Germline V lookup: CDR1 LGHNA, CDR2 YSLEER.

This clonotype was counted a few times. V gene TRBV20-1 combines with J gene TRBJ1-4, with 9 bases identical to TRBD1. This CDR3 contains 16 residues. V lost 6 bases to trimming and J lost 3 bases; unmatched junction nucleotides: 11. Germline-derived CDR1 and CDR2 are DFQATT and SNEGSKA (reference sequence). CDR3 protein: CSASGQGSWPNEKLFF. CDR3 in DNA: TGCAGTGCCTCTGGACAGGGGAGCTGGCCTAATGAAAAACTGTTTTTT.

Written as DNA, the CDR3 is TGTGCCAGCAACTACAGCCATACGCAGTATTTT. This gives the protein CASNYSHTQYF. The rearrangement links TRBV3-1 to TRBJ2-3; D uncertain. The germline V and J ends were trimmed by 7 bases and 7 bases, with 9 bases remaining between them. CDR3 length equals 11 residues. CDR1 and CDR2 from the germline V gene are LGHDT and YNNKEL (reference sequence).

J is TRBJ1-2 and V is TRBV7-2; D ambiguous. The CDR3 covers 13 residues. From germline, CDR1 is SGHTA and CDR2 FQGNSA. V was shortened by 7 bases and J by 0 bases, with 9 bases between the two germline ends. The CDR3 sequence: CASTQHSNYGYTF. The DNA for the CDR3 is TGTGCCAGCACCCAGCACTCTAACTATGGCTACACCTTC.

V gene TRBV4-2 combines with J gene TRBJ2-1; 7 bases agree with TRBD2. V shed 0 bases and J 13 bases; nucleotides not matched to a gene: 9. Germline V lookup: CDR1 LGHNA, CDR2 YNFKEQ. CDR3 length: 14 residues. The DNA of the CDR3 is TGTGCCAGCAGCCAAGATGTTATTCAGGGACTACAGTTCTTC. Its protein is CASSQDVIQGLQFF.

This clonotype was recorded many times. V and J are TRBV7-2 and TRBJ1-2, with D unclear. This CDR3 is built from 13 residues. Trimming cost V 2 bases and J 6 bases, with 10 bases left between them. Germline V CDR1 and CDR2: SGHTA, FQGNSA. CDR3 sequence (DNA): TGTGCCAGCAGCTTAACTACCGGAAATGGCTACACCTTC. The encoded protein is CASSLTTGNGYTF.

CDR3 DNA sequence: TGCAGTGCTGGACCCGACAGGACCTATGGCTACACCTTC. This encodes CSAGPDRTYGYTF. V and J are TRBV20-1 and TRBJ1-2, with a possible D match to TRBD1 (6 bases). Germline V gives CDR1 DFQATT, CDR2 SNEGSKA (reference sequence). The CDR3 has 13 amino acids. V lost 5 bases and J lost 4, with 14 bases in between.

V is TRBV25-1 and J is TRBJ2-1, with D maybe TRBD2 (5 bases). This CDR3 has 15 amino acids. Between the trimmed V and J ends, which lost 5 bases and 10 bases, there was a span of 21 bases. The germline V gene encodes CDR1 MGHDK and CDR2 SYGVNS. CDR3: CASSPWRSGPREQFF. DNA of the CDR3: TGTGCCAGCAGTCCTTGGCGAAGCGGTCCGCGGGAGCAGTTCTTC.

CDR3 sequence reads: CASSIQGSGYNEQFF. The CDR3 DNA reads as TGTGCCAGTAGTATCCAGGGGTCGGGCTACAATGAGCAGTTCTTC. The genes are TRBV19 and TRBJ2-1; perhaps TRBD1 as D (6 bases). The V end was cut by 3 bases, the J end by 3 bases, with 12 bases between. CDR3 size: 15 residues. Germline-derived CDR1 and CDR2 are LNHDA and SQIVND (reference sequence). Full variable domain (rest looked up from reference TRBV19 and TRBJ2-1): DGGITQSPKYLFRKEGQNVTLSCEQNLNHDAMYWYRQDPGQGLRLIYYSQIVNDFQKGDIAEGYSVSREKKESFPLTVTSAQKNPTAFYLCASSIQGSGYNEQFFGPGTRLTVL.

This sequence joins TRBV6-5 and TRBJ1-2, with 8 bases matching TRBD1. Germline trimming cut 1 base from V and 5 bases from J; bases unmatched to any gene: 9. CDR3 length equals 16 residues. Germline V gene sequence: CDR1 MNHEY, CDR2 SVGAGI. In nucleotides, the CDR3 is TGTGCCAGCAGTTACTACGGCGTGACAGGGGCATATGGCTACACCTTC. The encoded protein is CASSYYGVTGAYGYTF.

The chain carries TRBV5-4 and TRBJ2-1; no firm D call. Trimming took off 4 bases at V and 2 bases at J, with 16 bases between the two ends. Germline V gene sequence: CDR1 SGHNT, CDR2 YYREEE (reference sequence). The CDR3 extends over 16 amino acids. In DNA form, the CDR3 reads TGTGCCAGCAGCCCCTTTGGGGTTTATACCTACAATGAGCAGTTCTTC. Protein: CASSPFGVYTYNEQFF.

The rearrangement uses TRBV29-1 and TRBJ1-2; D is uncertain. CDR3 length: 12 amino acids. V lost 1 base, J lost 5 bases, and 8 bases lay in between. Germline V gives CDR1 SQVTM, CDR2 ANQGSEA. The CDR3 here is CSVEVTEYGYTF. In nucleotides, the CDR3 is TGCAGCGTTGAAGTGACGGAGTATGGCTACACCTTC.

This clonotype was recorded a few times. The chain carries TRBV4-3 and TRBJ1-1; D gene uncertain. The germline CDR1 and CDR2 sequences are LGHNA and YSLEER. This CDR3 region has 15 residues. Trimming cost V 2 bases and J 1 base, with 11 bases left between them. This CDR3 is CASSQTGGWNTEAFF. CDR3 sequence (DNA): TGCGCCAGCAGCCAAACGGGTGGTTGGAACACTGAAGCTTTCTTT.

This clonotype was detected a few times. The chain combines TRBV6-5 with TRBJ1-3; D ambiguous. Trimming pared 9 bases from V and 7 bases from J, leaving 19 bases between. This CDR3 has 14 amino acids. Germline-derived CDR1 and CDR2 are MNHEY and SVGAGI. The CDR3, as DNA: TGTGCCAGTCAAAGGTTGGGCAGCGGGAACACCATATATTTT. This gives the protein CASQRLGSGNTIYF.